Sequencing of this TCR beta chain was carried out in a study of glioma-infiltrating T cells. Study observations and caveats: Only very few CDR3 sequences appeared in both tissue and blood. Non-neoplastic patients had below-expected tissue-blood divergence, while all gliomas exceeded expectation.

TCR alpha and beta CDR3 regions were amplified from RNA using iRepertoire nested multiplex PCR. One-step reverse transcription and amplification started from approximately 100-400 ng of tissue mRNA or PBMC total RNA. One entry per CDR3 protein results from TCRdb running MiXCR on the multiplex PCR reads. The sample shows over 90,000 distinct CDR3 sequences, roughly 30% of them seen only once. V was trimmed by 1 base and J by 8 bases, leaving 8 bases between them. This CDR3 has 12 amino acids. Germline values: CDR1 LGHDT, CDR2 YNNKEL (reference sequence). Worth noting for this clonotype: Its antigen is as yet unknown.

This clonotype was obtained from a human donor with low-grade glioma or glioblastoma, undergoing nonglioma brain surgery, or in good health (not recorded which). Sequencing was carried out using glioma tissue, nonneoplastic brain tissue, or PBMCs (not recorded which). This sequence joins TRBV3-1 and TRBJ1-2; D not certain. The DNA of the CDR3 is TGTGCCAGCAGCCAAGGACGTGGGGGCTACACCTTC. This sequence encodes CASSQGRGGYTF. The full variable domain, its missing parts supplied by reference TRBV3-1 and TRBJ1-2, is DTAVSQTPKYLVTQMGNDKSIKCEQNLGHDTMYWYKQDSKKFLKIMFSYNNKELIINETVPNRFSPKSPDKAHLNLHINSLELGDSAVYFCASSQGRGGYTFGSGTRLTVV.